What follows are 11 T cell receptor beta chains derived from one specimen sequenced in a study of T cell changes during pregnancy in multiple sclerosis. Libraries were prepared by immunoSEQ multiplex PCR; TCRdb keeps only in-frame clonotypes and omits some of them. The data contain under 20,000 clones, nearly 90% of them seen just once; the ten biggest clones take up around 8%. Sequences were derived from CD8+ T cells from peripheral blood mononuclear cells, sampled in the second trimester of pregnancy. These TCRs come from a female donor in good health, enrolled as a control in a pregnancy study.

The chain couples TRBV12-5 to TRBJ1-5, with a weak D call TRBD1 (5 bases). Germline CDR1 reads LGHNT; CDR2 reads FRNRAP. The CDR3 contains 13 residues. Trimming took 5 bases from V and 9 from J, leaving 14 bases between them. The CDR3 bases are TGTGCTAGTGGTCCCGGGACTGAGTGGCCCCAGCATTTT. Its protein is CASGPGTEWPQHF.

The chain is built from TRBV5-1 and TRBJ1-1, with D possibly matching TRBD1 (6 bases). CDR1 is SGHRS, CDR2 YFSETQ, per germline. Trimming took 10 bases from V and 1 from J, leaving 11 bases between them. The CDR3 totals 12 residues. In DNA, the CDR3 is TGCGCCTCCCAGGACAGGAACACTGAAGCTTTCTTT. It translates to CASQDRNTEAFF.

This chain's CDR3 is CASSDSEGAEGYTF. CDR3 in DNA: TGTGCCAGCAGTGACTCGGAGGGGGCTGAGGGCTACACCTTC. V is TRBV6-4 and J is TRBJ1-2, with 7 bases matching TRBD1. The germline V gene encodes CDR1 MRHNA and CDR2 SNTAGT. The ends lost 0 bases at V and 8 bases at J; junction bases unmatched: 6. The CDR3 sequence is 14 residues long.

CDR3: CATPVGGGEYNEQFF. CDR3 nucleotides: TGTGCCACACCGGTGGGGGGAGGGGAGTACAATGAGCAGTTCTTC. The chain couples TRBV6-1 to TRBJ2-1; TRBD2 aligns across 7 bases. The CDR3 runs 15 residues. Germline lookup yields CDR1 MNHNS and CDR2 SASEGT. V dropped 10 bases and J dropped 4; count of bases not matched to a gene: 13.

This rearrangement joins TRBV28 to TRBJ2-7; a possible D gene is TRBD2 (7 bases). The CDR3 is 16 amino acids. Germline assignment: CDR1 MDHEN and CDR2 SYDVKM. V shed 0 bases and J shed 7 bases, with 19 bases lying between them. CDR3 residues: CASSLWGGARVGEQYF. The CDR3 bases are TGTGCCAGCAGTTTATGGGGGGGGGCCAGGGTAGGAGAGCAGTACTTC.

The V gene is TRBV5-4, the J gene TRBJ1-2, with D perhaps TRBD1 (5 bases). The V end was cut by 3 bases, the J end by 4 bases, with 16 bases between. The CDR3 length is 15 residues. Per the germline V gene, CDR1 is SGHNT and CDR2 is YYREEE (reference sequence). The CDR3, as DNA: TGTGCCAGCAGCTGGACATGGACCGCGTTCTATGGCTACACCTTC. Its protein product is CASSWTWTAFYGYTF.

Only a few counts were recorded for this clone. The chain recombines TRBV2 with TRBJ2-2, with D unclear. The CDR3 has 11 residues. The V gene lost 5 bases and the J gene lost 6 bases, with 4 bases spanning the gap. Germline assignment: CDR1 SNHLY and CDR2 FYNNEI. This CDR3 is CASSPAGELFF. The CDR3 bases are TGTGCCAGCAGTCCTGCCGGGGAGCTGTTTTTT.

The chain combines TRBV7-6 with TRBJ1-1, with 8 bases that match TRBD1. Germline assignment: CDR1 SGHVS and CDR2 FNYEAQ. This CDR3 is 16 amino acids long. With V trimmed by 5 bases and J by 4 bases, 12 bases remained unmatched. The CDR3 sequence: CASSNPQQGGSTEAFF. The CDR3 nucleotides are TGTGCCAGCAGCAACCCCCAACAGGGGGGGAGCACTGAAGCTTTCTTT.

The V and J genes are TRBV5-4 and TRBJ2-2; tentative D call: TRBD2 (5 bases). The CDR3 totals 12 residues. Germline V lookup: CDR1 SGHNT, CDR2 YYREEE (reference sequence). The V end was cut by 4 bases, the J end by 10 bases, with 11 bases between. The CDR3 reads CASSLRGTELFF. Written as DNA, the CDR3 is TGTGCCAGCAGCCTCCGGGGAACGGAGCTGTTTTTT.

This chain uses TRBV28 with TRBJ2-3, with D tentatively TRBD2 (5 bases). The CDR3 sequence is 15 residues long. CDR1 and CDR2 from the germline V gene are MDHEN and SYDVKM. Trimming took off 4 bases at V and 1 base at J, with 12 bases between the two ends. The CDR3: CASSWELVGTDTQYF. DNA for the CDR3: TGTGCCAGCAGTTGGGAACTAGTGGGCACAGATACGCAGTATTTT.

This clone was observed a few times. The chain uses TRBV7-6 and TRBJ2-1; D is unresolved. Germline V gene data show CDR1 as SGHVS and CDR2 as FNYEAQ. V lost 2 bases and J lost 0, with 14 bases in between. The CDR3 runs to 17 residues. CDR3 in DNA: TGTGCCAGCAGCTTACGTCTCTGGGCTAACTCCTACAATGAGCAGTTCTTC. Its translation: CASSLRLWANSYNEQFF.